This TCR beta chain was identified in a study of PD-L1 blockade in urothelial cancer. Specified time point: pretreatment peripheral blood. The method was immunoSEQ multiplex PCR; TCRdb's version includes in-frame clones alone and lacks a portion of them. The sample holds 130,000 or so clones, about four fifths seen once. The sequence was collected from a man between 45 and 60 years old with urothelial cancer. The specimen was PBMCs, collected around atezolizumab (anti-PD-L1) treatment.

CDR3 DNA sequence: TGTGCCAGCAGCTTAGTTGGACAGGGGAGCTCTGGAAACACCATATATTTT. It codes for CASSLVGQGSSGNTIYF. J is TRBJ1-3 and V is TRBV7-9; 9 bases match TRBD1. Trimming cost V 1 base and J 0 bases; bases outside gene matches: 4. CDR1 is SEHNR, CDR2 FQNEAQ, per germline (reference sequence). There are 17 residues in the CDR3.